This T cell receptor (beta chain) was observed in a study of CD8 T cells in ankylosing spondylitis. Regarding the study as a whole: Some motif variants had been reported before (in reactive arthritis synovial fluid and blood). Within matched ankylosing spondylitis synovial fluid, disease-linked clones were reportedly significantly enriched. Seemingly distinctive of ankylosing spondylitis blood was a TCR beta motif formed by eight highly homologous variants.

This clonotype was counted only a few times. What it binds is unknown. Quantitative 5'-RACE was performed with molecular barcodes, and it yielded the TCR beta libraries. One entry per CDR3 protein, called by TCRdb with MiXCR from the 5' RACE reads. The sample carries 150,000 to 200,000 distinct CDR3 sequences, 9.5% to 10% recorded once. Germline lookup yields CDR1 SGHKS and CDR2 YYEKEE (reference sequence). The V gene lost 5 bases and the J gene lost 6 bases, with 21 bases spanning the gap. CDR3 length equals 16 residues. The clonotype comes from a female donor with ankylosing spondylitis or in good health (not recorded which). J is TRBJ2-1 and V is TRBV5-5; D may be TRBD2 (6 bases). The sequenced material came from blood, either unsorted or a sorted T cell fraction (not recorded which). This CDR3 is CASSSNFGSPLNEQFF. CDR3 nucleotides: TGTGCCAGCAGTTCCAACTTCGGGAGTCCGCTCAATGAGCAGTTCTTC. The full variable domain, with the rest looked up from reference TRBV5-5 and TRBJ2-1, is DAGVTQSPTHLIKTRGQQVTLRCSPISGHKSVSWYQQVLGQGPQFIFQYYEKEERGRGNFPDRFSARQFPNYSSELNVNALLLGDSALYLCASSSNFGSPLNEQFFGPGTRLTVL.